This T cell receptor beta chain was obtained from a study of cytomegalovirus exposure and HLA in healthy donors. Study at large: Most genotyped donors, 65% to 85% of more than 300, had Caucasian-associated genetic ancestry.

The PCR was carried out with 60 Vbeta primers and 13 Jbeta primers. Some clones are missing from TCRdb's copy, which holds only in-frame ones; the method was immunoSEQ multiplex PCR. Of about 160,000 clones listed, 80% are singletons. J gave up 2 bases and V 5 bases, and 9 bases lay outside the gene matches. The CDR3 is 16 amino acids. Germline loops: CDR1 LNHDA, CDR2 SQIVND (reference sequence). The rearrangement uses TRBV19 and TRBJ2-7; 10 bases are a match to TRBD2. Sequenced sample: PBMCs. This clonotype originated in a woman aged 45-60 years in good health and CMV-seronegative. The CDR3 DNA sequence: TGTGCCAGTAGTGCACCGGGACTAGCGACAACCTACGAGCAGTACTTC. Residues: CASSAPGLATTYEQYF. The full variable domain, in which reference TRBV19 and TRBJ2-7 provide the parts outside the CDR3, is DGGITQSPKYLFRKEGQNVTLSCEQNLNHDAMYWYRQDPGQGLRLIYYSQIVNDFQKGDIAEGYSVSREKKESFPLTVTSAQKNPTAFYLCASSAPGLATTYEQYFGPGTRLTVT.